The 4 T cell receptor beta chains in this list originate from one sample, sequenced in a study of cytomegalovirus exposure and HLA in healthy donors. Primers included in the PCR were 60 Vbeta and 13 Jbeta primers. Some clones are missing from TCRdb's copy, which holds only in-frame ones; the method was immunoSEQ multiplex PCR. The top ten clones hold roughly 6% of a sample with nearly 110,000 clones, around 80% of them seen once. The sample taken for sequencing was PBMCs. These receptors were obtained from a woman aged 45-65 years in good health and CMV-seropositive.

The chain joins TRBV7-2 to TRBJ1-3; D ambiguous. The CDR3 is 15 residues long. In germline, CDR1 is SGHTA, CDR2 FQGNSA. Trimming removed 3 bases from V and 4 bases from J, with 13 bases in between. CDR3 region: CASSFGSGGGNTIYF. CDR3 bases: TGTGCCAGCAGCTTCGGAAGCGGCGGGGGAAACACCATATATTTT. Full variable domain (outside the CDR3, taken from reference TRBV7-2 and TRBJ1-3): GAGVSQSPSNKVTEKGKDVELRCDPISGHTALYWYRQSLGQGLEFLIYFQGNSAPDKSGLPSDRFSAERTGGSVSTLTIQRTQQEDSAVYLCASSFGSGGGNTIYFGEGSWLTVV.

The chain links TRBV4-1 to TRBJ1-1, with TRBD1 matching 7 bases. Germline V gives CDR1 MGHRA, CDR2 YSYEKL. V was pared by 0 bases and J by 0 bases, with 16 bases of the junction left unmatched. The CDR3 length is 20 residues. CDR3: CASSQERGDRDSRLNTEAFF. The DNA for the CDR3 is TGCGCCAGCAGCCAAGAAAGGGGAGACCGGGACAGTCGATTGAACACTGAAGCTTTCTTT.

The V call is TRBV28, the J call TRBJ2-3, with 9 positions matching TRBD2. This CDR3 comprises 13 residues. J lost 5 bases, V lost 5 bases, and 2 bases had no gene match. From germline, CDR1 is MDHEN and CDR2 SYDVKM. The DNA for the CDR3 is TGTGCCAGCAGTGGACTAGCGAGAGATACGCAGTATTTT. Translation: CASSGLARDTQYF.

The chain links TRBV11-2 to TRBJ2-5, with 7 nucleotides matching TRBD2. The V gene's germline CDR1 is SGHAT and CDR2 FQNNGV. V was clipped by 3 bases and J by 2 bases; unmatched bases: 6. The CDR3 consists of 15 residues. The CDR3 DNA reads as TGTGCCAGCAGCTTTGGCCTAGCGGCACAAGAGACCCAGTACTTC. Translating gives CASSFGLAAQETQYF. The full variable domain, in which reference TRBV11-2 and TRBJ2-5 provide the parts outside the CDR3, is EAGVAQSPRYKIIEKRQSVAFWCNPISGHATLYWYQQILGQGPKLLIQFQNNGVVDDSQLPKDRFSAERLKGVDSTLKIQPAKLEDSAVYLCASSFGLAAQETQYFGPGTRLLVL.